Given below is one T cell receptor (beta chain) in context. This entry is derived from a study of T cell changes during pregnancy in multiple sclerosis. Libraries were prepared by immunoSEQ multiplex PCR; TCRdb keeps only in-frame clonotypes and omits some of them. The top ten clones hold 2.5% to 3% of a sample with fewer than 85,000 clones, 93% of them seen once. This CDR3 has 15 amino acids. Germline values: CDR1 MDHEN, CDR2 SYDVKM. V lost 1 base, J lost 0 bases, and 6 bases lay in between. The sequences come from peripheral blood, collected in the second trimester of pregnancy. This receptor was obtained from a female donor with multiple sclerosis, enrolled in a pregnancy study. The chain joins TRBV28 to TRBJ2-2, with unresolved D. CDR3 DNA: TGTGCCAGCAGTTTATCTGGAGCGAACACCGGGGAGCTGTTTTTT. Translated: CASSLSGANTGELFF.